This TCR beta chain was captured by sequencing in a study of blood T cell repertoires in COVID-19. For the study at large: The samples span acute and convalescent COVID-19 from the United States, Italy and Spain. The analysed material was cDNA or gDNA that came from T cells, B-cell-depleted T cells, or PBMCs.

CDR3 length equals 14 residues. V dropped 11 bases and J dropped 4; count of bases not matched to a gene: 11. Germline V gene sequence: CDR1 MNHEY, CDR2 SVGAGI. In the source study's methods: Reference gene primer amplification in the assay estimated nucleated cell counts. Sequencing was performed with immunoSEQ multiplex PCR; in TCRdb, only in-frame clones are kept and a portion is missing. That table gives V, J and clone size, and the DNA gave D and trimming. Of 95,000 to 150,000 clones in the sample, over 75% are singletons; the top ten hold roughly a tenth. The V and J genes are TRBV6-5 and TRBJ1-1; TRBD1 agrees at 9 bases. The sample consisted of peripheral blood. The clonotype comes from an older man with acute or convalescent COVID-19. DNA for the CDR3: TGTGCCGGGGCGCAACAGGGGGCGATCACTGAAGCTTTCTTT. Translating it yields CAGAQQGAITEAFF.